This T cell receptor beta chain was recovered during a study of Graves' ophthalmopathy and Graves' hyperthyroidism. Study-level findings and limits: The model achieved 70.59% sensitivity and roughly 72% specificity for ophthalmopathy progression.

This clonotype has at least ten counts. Its antigen is currently unknown. The CDR3 is 13 amino acids. Germline CDR1 and CDR2: SEHNR and FQNEAQ (reference sequence). With 5 bases removed from V and 2 bases from J, the gap between germline ends came to 7 bases. Ophthalmopathy was moderately-to-severely active, CAS at least 3, NOSPECS at least 4, lasting under 3 months. Excluded were patients with other autoimmune diseases, uncontrolled infections, pregnancy or lactation. As the starting material, over 9.5 ml of fresh peripheral blood yielded the PBMCs. The authors amplified TCR beta CDR3 regions from RNA transcripts. RT-PCR with HTBI primers came first, then second-round multiplex PCR. MiXCR was run by TCRdb on the multiplex PCR reads, yielding one entry per CDR3 protein. The sample contains almost 750,000 distinct CDR3 sequences, around 40% of which appear only once.

This receptor was obtained from an adult man with Graves' ophthalmopathy. This chain uses TRBV7-9 with TRBJ1-5, with D hard to call. Material: peripheral blood. The CDR3 loop is CASSEAGNQPQHF. CDR3 sequence (DNA): TGTGCCAGCAGCGAGGCGGGCAATCAGCCCCAGCATTTT.